This T cell receptor beta chain was documented in a study of blood T cell repertoires in COVID-19. About the study: The analysed material was cDNA or gDNA that came from T cells, B-cell-depleted T cells, or PBMCs.

This table comes from immunoSEQ multiplex PCR, and its TCRdb copy is limited to in-frame clones, with some not included. The sample holds some 120,000 clones, around nine tenths seen once. Specimen: peripheral blood. This TCR derives from a woman of 80 years or more with acute or convalescent COVID-19.

DNA of the CDR3: TGTGCCAGCAGCCCACGACAGTGGTCACCCCTCCACTTT. Amino acid sequence: CASSPRQWSPLHF. This chain uses TRBV9 with TRBJ1-6; D might be TRBD1 (5 bases). V lost 4 bases, J lost 10 bases, and 12 bases lay in between. Looked up from germline, CDR1 is SGDLS and CDR2 is YYNGEE. The CDR3 loop spans 13 amino acids.